These T cell receptor beta chains were read from a single sample in a study of identifying expanded T cells in peripheral blood. Sequencing was performed with immunoSEQ multiplex PCR; in TCRdb, only in-frame clones are kept and a portion is missing. Here the sample spans about 90,000 clones, over 75% being singletons. The sequencing input was blood. These receptors were obtained from a person aged 18 to 75 in good health. CDR3s include the opening cysteine and the closing phenylalanine or tryptophan. D genes are given only for firm matches. Clone size is not always given. Where it is, it says once, few, many or a class for expanded clones.

>TRBJ2-7|.|.|TRBV11-2
TGTGCCAGCAGCCCCCGGGACATTTTAGGGGTAGCGTACTTC
CASSPRDILGVAYF
>TRBJ1-1|.|.|TRBV6-5
TGTGCCAGCAGTTACTCAGGCAGGGGTGAAGCTTTCTTT
CASSYSGRGEAFF
>TRBJ2-6|.|.|TRBV30
TGTGCCTGGAGCAGGGGTTCTGGGGCCAACGTCCTGACTTTC
CAWSRGSGANVLTF
>TRBJ2-3|TRBD2|.|TRBV10-2
TGCGCCAGCAGTGCGATGACTAGCGGAGCGGATACGCAGTATTTT
CASSAMTSGADTQYF
>TRBJ1-1|.|.|TRBV7-9
TGTGCCAGCAGCTTACTCCAGGACACTGAAGCTTTCTTT
CASSLLQDTEAFF
>TRBJ2-7|TRBD1|.|TRBV7-8
TGTGCCAGCAGCCCTCAGACAGGGGGCAGTTTCTACGAGCAGTACTTC
CASSPQTGGSFYEQYF
>TRBJ2-5|.|.|TRBV4-2
TGTGCCAGCAGCCACACCGGGGCCCGGGGCGGGGAGACCCAGTACTTC
CASSHTGARGGETQYF
>TRBJ2-5|.|.|TRBV6-1
TGTGCCAGGTGCGCCGTTGGGGGAGTACAAGAGACCCAGTACTTC
CARCAVGGVQETQYF
>TRBJ2-1|TRBD2|few|TRBV5-1
TGCGCCAGCACGCCCAGCGGGGCGGTTGGCAATGAGCAGTTCTTC
CASTPSGAVGNEQFF
>TRBJ1-5|.|.|TRBV5-6
TGTGCCAGCAGTTCTAGACAGACCAATCAGCCCCAGCATTTT
CASSSRQTNQPQHF
>TRBJ1-1|TRBD1|.|TRBV4-1
TGCGCCAGCAGCCAAAACAGGGGTCTCTCTATGAACACTGAAGCTTTCTTT
CASSQNRGLSMNTEAFF
>TRBJ1-1|.|.|TRBV11-2
TGTGCCAGCAGCTTCCAGGGCGGCACTGAAGCTTTCTTT
CASSFQGGTEAFF
>TRBJ1-1|TRBD1|.|TRBV18
TGTGCCAGCTCACCTTGGACAGGGGTGGCCACTGAAGCTTTCTTT
CASSPWTGVATEAFF
>TRBJ2-7|.|.|TRBV15
TGTGCCACCAGCAGAGATACGGGCTCCTACGAGCAGTACTTC
CATSRDTGSYEQYF
>TRBJ1-1|.|.|TRBV5-6
TGTGCCAGCAGAGGGTCGTGGAACACTGAAGCTTTCTTT
CASRGSWNTEAFF
>TRBJ1-4|.|.|TRBV4-1
TGCGCCAGCAGCCAAGAGCAGTACGGCGATGAAAAACTGTTTTTT
CASSQEQYGDEKLFF
>TRBJ2-3|.|.|TRBV7-6
TGTGCCAGCAGCGAACTCCCTGGAATAGGAGGGTTTAGCACAGATACGCAGTATTTT
CASSELPGIGGFSTDTQYF
>TRBJ1-3|.|few|TRBV18
TGTGCCAGCTCACCGGCGGGTGGAAACACCATATATTTT
CASSPAGGNTIYF
>TRBJ1-5|.|.|TRBV7-8
TGTGCCAGCAGCGGCCGAAATCAGCCCCAGCATTTT
CASSGRNQPQHF
>TRBJ1-2|.|.|TRBV5-1
TGCGCCAGCAGCCCCGGTGGCACGAACTATGGCTACACCTTC
CASSPGGTNYGYTF
>TRBJ2-7|TRBD2|.|TRBV28
TGTGCCAGCACCACAGTGGCGGCGGGAGAGGTCGGTGACGAGCAGTACTTC
CASTTVAAGEVGDEQYF
>TRBJ1-1|.|.|TRBV18
TGTGCCAGCACACAGAAAAAAAACACTGAAGCTTTCTTT
CASTQKKNTEAFF
>TRBJ2-1|TRBD1|.|TRBV9
TGTGCCAGCTCGCCGGGACAGGGGTACAATGAGCAGTTCTTC
CASSPGQGYNEQFF
>TRBJ2-7|.|once|TRBV30
TGTGCCTGGAGTGTAGGCGGATACGAGCAGTACTTC
CAWSVGGYEQYF
>TRBJ2-7|TRBD1|.|TRBV19
TGTGCCAGTAGTAAAACCGGGACAGGGGTCTACGAGCAGTACTTC
CASSKTGTGVYEQYF
>TRBJ2-7|.|.|TRBV6-1
TGTGCCAGCCAAAGAGATCGGGGAACGGGCGAGCAGTACTTC
CASQRDRGTGEQYF
>TRBJ2-1|TRBD2|.|TRBV14
TGTGCCAGCAGCCAAGTAACTAGCGGGAGTCCTGAGCAGTTCTTC
CASSQVTSGSPEQFF
>TRBJ1-5|.|.|TRBV5-4
TGTGCCAGCAGCCCCAACCTAAGGGGGGGGATGGTGGAGCCCCAGCATTTT
CASSPNLRGGMVEPQHF
>TRBJ1-1|TRBD1|.|TRBV18
TGTGCCAGCTCCCGAACAGGGGTTAAAGGGAACACTGAAGCTTTCTTT
CASSRTGVKGNTEAFF
>TRBJ1-2|TRBD1|.|TRBV7-9
TGTGCCAGCAGCCGTACAGGGGGCAATGGCTACACCTTC
CASSRTGGNGYTF
>TRBJ1-2|.|.|TRBV6-1
TGTGCCAGCAGTGAAGCAGCATACCCTGGCTACACCTTC
CASSEAAYPGYTF
>TRBJ2-7|TRBD2|.|TRBV7-2
TGTGCCAGCAGCAAGCGGGGGGGTTCCTACGAGCAGTACTTC
CASSKRGGSYEQYF
>TRBJ2-7|.|.|TRBV11-2
TGTGCCAGCACCCTCCAGCCCGAAACCTACGAGCAGTACTTC
CASTLQPETYEQYF
>TRBJ2-7|TRBD1|.|TRBV5-1
TGCGCCAGCAGCTCTGACAGGGCCTACGAGCAGTACTTC
CASSSDRAYEQYF
>TRBJ2-5|TRBD2|.|TRBV5-1
TGCGCCAGCAGCTTGGCGGGAGGACCTGAGGAGACCCAGTACTTC
CASSLAGGPEETQYF
>TRBJ1-1|.|.|TRBV7-2
TGTGCCAGCAGCTTAGTTTGGGGGGGCAGGAGTAAGCGGGCTTTCTTT
CASSLVWGGRSKRAFF
>TRBJ1-5|.|.|TRBV28
TGTGCCAGCAGTTTACTTTCGCAGCCCCAGCATTTT
CASSLLSQPQHF
>TRBJ1-1|.|.|TRBV4-1
TGCGCCAGCAGCCAAGACGGAGGGAACACTGAAGCTTTCTTT
CASSQDGGNTEAFF
>TRBJ1-1|.|few|TRBV4-1
TGCGCCACCCAGGAGACACCGAACACTGAAGCTTTCTTT
CATQETPNTEAFF
>TRBJ2-1|.|.|TRBV5-4
TGTGCCAGCAGCCGAGACAATGAGCAGTTCTTC
CASSRDNEQFF
>TRBJ2-1|.|.|TRBV2
TGTGCCAGCAAAAGTGACGGAACCTACAATGAGCAGTTCTTC
CASKSDGTYNEQFF
>TRBJ1-1|TRBD1|once|TRBV7-3
TGTGCCAGCAGCGTCCGGGACAGCACTGAAGCTTTCTTT
CASSVRDSTEAFF
>TRBJ2-7|.|.|TRBV30
TGTGCCTGGAGTGTTGGACGGGGTTACGAGCAGTACTTC
CAWSVGRGYEQYF